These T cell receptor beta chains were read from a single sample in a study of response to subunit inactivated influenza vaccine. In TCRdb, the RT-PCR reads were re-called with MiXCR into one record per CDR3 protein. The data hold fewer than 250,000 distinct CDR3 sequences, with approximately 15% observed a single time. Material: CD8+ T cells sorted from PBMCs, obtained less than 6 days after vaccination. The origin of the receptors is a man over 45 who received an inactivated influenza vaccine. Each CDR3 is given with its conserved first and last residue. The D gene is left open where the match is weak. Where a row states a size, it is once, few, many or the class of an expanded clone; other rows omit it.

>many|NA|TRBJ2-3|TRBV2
CASSEGQRWDTQYF
TGTGCCAGCAGTGAGGGGCAGAGGTGGGATACGCAGTATTTT
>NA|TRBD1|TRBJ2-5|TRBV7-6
CASSFRTGAQETQYF
TGTGCCAGCAGCTTTCGGACAGGGGCCCAAGAGACCCAGTACTTC
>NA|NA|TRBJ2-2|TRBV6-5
CASSYYDSTGELFF
TGTGCCAGCAGTTATTACGACTCTACCGGGGAGCTGTTTTTT
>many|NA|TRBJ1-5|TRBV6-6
CASSYFNQPQHF
TGTGCCAGCAGTTACTTTAATCAGCCCCAGCATTTT
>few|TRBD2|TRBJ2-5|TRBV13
CASSLGGGARETQYF
TGTGCCAGCAGCTTAGGCGGGGGGGCGAGAGAGACCCAGTACTTC
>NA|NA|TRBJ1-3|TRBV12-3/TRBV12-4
CASSSQLSSSGNTIYF
TGTGCCAGCAGTTCACAGCTATCAAGCTCTGGAAACACCATATATTTT
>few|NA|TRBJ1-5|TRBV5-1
CASSLRGGNQPQHF
TGCGCCAGCAGCTTGAGGGGTGGCAATCAGCCCCAGCATTTT
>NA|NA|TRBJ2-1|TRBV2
CASSDQGLAELNEQFF
TGTGCCAGCAGTGACCAGGGGCTAGCGGAGCTCAATGAGCAGTTCTTC
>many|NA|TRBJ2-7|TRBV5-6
CASSQIHDYEQYF
TGTGCCAGCAGCCAAATACACGACTACGAGCAGTACTTC
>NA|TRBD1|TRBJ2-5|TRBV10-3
CAISESESGGDTQYF
TGTGCCATCAGTGAGTCTGAGTCAGGGGGAGACACCCAGTACTTC
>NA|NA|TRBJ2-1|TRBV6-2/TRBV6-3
CASSYPGPYNEQFF
TGTGCCAGCAGTTACCCAGGGCCTTACAATGAGCAGTTCTTC
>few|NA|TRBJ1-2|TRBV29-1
CSVELGGGYTF
TGCAGCGTTGAGTTGGGGGGTGGCTACACCTTC
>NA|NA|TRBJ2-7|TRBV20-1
CSASLPEGLHEQYF
TGCAGTGCTAGCCTCCCGGAGGGCCTCCACGAGCAGTACTTC
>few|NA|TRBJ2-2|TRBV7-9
CASSLAGVWTGELFF
TGTGCCAGCAGCTTAGCGGGAGTGTGGACCGGGGAGCTGTTTTTT
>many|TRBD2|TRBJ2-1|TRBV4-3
CASSQDLASGHYNEQFF
TGCGCCAGCAGCCAAGATCTCGCTAGCGGGCACTACAATGAGCAGTTCTTC
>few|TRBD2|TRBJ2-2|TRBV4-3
CASSQGVSGSIAGELFF
TGCGCCAGCAGCCAAGGGGTTAGCGGGAGTATCGCCGGGGAGCTGTTTTTT
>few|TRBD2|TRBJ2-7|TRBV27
CASSPLGLAGWNEQYF
TGTGCCAGCAGTCCATTAGGACTAGCGGGGTGGAACGAGCAGTACTTC
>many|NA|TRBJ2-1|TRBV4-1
CASSQEPSSYNEQFF
TGCGCCAGCAGCCAAGAACCCAGCTCCTACAATGAGCAGTTCTTC
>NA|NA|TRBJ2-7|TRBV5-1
CASSLGRSGNYEQYF
TGCGCCAGCAGCTTGGGACGTAGCGGAAACTACGAGCAGTACTTC
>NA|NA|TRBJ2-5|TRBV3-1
CASSQDGRELQETQYF
TGTGCCAGCAGCCAAGATGGCAGGGAACTCCAAGAGACCCAGTACTTC
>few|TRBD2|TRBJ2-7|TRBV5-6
CASSSGTSLHEQYF
TGTGCCAGCAGCTCCGGGACTAGTTTGCACGAGCAGTACTTC
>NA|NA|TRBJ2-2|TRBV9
CASSPVGDTYTGELFF
TGTGCCAGCAGCCCCGTTGGGGATACCTACACCGGGGAGCTGTTTTTT
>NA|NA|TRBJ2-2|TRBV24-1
CATSDLPHGTGELFF
TGTGCCACCAGTGATTTGCCTCACGGCACCGGGGAGCTGTTTTTT
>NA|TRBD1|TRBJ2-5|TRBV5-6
CASSFGSGQEQTQYF
TGTGCCAGCAGCTTTGGGAGCGGACAGGAACAGACCCAGTACTTC
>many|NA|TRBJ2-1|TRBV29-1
CSVDHNEQFF
TGCAGCGTTGATCACAATGAGCAGTTCTTC
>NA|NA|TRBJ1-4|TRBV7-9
CASSTQPTNEKLFF
TGTGCCAGCAGCACACAGCCAACTAATGAAAAACTGTTTTTT
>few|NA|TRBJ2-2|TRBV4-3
CWGKSGTGELFF
TGCTGGGGGAAGTCGGGCACCGGGGAGCTGTTTTTT
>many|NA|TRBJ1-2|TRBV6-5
CASSYGPTGRGYTF
TGTGCCAGCAGTTACGGGCCAACAGGCCGTGGCTACACCTTC
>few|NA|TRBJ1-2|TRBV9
CASSERDGRFYGYTF
TGTGCCAGCAGCGAGAGGGACGGTAGATTCTATGGCTACACCTTC
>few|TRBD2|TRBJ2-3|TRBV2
CASSEEVAGMDTQYF
TGTGCCAGCAGTGAAGAGGTAGCGGGGATGGATACGCAGTATTTT
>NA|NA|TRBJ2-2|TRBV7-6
CASRQTGIGTGELFF
TGTGCCAGCAGGCAAACAGGGATCGGAACCGGGGAGCTGTTTTTT
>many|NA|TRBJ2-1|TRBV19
CASSVGLSNEQFF
TGTGCCAGTAGTGTTGGGCTTTCCAATGAGCAGTTCTTC
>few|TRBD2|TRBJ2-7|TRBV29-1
CSVEWNGGRGYEQYF
TGCAGCGTTGAATGGAACGGCGGGAGGGGATACGAGCAGTACTTC
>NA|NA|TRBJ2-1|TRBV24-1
CAASDSKKPNRDQDSYNEQFF
TGTGCCGCCAGTGATTCAAAAAAACCTAACAGGGATCAGGACTCCTACAATGAGCAGTTCTTC
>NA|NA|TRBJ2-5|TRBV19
CASGWGFETQYF
TGTGCCAGCGGTTGGGGTTTTGAGACCCAGTACTTC
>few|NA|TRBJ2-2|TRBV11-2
CASSLRCTGELFF
TGTGCCAGCAGTTTAAGATGCACCGGGGAGCTGTTTTTT
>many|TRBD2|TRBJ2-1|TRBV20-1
CSARELALAEKHEQFF
TGCAGTGCTAGAGAATTGGCACTAGCGGAGAAACATGAGCAGTTCTTC
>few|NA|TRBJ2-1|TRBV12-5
CASGLANEQFF
TGTGCTAGTGGTTTGGCCAATGAGCAGTTCTTC
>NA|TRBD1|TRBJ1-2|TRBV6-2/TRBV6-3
CASIQPLGQGNRKSAF
TGTGCCAGCATCCAACCCTTGGGACAGGGGAACAGGAAATCCGCTTTC
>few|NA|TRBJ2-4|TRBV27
CASGTIAKNIQYF
TGTGCCAGCGGGACAATAGCCAAAAACATTCAGTACTTC
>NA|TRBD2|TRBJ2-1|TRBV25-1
CASSEIRTSGPNEQFF
TGTGCCAGCAGTGAAATACGGACTAGCGGGCCAAATGAGCAGTTCTTC
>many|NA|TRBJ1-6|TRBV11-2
CASSLGLSYNSPLHF
TGTGCCAGCAGCTTAGGACTATCCTATAATTCACCCCTCCACTTT
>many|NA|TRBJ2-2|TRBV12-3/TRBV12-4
CASSPPSGVRTGELFF
TGTGCCAGCAGTCCCCCCTCCGGGGTCAGGACCGGGGAGCTGTTTTTT